The following is a TCR beta chain sequence with its context. Original methodology: By means of reference gene primer amplification, nucleated cell counts were estimated. Generated by immunoSEQ multiplex PCR, the TCRdb table keeps only in-frame clones and is missing some. The V and J calls and clone size come from that table; D and trimming were worked out from the DNA. The data hold about 140,000 clones, with 75% to 90% observed a single time. The data stem from a study of blood T cell repertoires in COVID-19. Turning to the study itself: Samples of COVID-19 (acute and convalescent) were obtained from the United States, Italy and Spain. Sources were T cells, B-cell-depleted T cells, or PBMCs; the material itself was cDNA or gDNA.

This clonotype originated in a man in his sixties or seventies who had recovered from COVID-19. Sequencing was performed on peripheral blood.

This CDR3 is CASSLSGASYNEQFF. The CDR3 DNA follows: TGTGCCAGCAGCCTTAGCGGGGCCTCCTACAATGAGCAGTTCTTC. The V and J genes are TRBV3-1 (or the pseudogene TRBV3-2) and TRBJ2-1, with TRBD2 matching 8 bases. The CDR3 extends over 15 amino acids. Germline lookup yields CDR1 LGHDT and CDR2 YNNKEL (reference sequence). The V segment lost 4 bases and the J segment 0 bases; nucleotides outside the gene matches: 2.